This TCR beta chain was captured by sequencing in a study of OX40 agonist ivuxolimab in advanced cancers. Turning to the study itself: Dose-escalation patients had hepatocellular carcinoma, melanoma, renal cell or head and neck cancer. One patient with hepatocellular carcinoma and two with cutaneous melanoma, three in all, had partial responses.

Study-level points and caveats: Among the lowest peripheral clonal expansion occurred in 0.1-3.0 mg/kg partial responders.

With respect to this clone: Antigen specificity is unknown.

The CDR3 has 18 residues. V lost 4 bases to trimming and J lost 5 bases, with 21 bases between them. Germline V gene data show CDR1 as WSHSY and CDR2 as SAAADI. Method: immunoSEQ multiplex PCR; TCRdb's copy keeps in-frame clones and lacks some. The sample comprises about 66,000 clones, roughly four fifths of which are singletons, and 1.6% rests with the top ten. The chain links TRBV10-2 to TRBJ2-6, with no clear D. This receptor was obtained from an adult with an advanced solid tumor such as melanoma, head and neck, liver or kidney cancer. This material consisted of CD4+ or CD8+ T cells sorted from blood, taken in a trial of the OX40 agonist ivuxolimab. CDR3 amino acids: CASSARRTSNSRANVLTF. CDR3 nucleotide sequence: TGCGCCAGCAGTGCCAGGCGCACTTCTAACAGTCGGGCCAACGTCCTGACTTTC.